Below, one T cell receptor (beta chain) is given with its context. In the original analysis: The authors estimated nucleated cell counts from reference gene primer amplification. Profiled with immunoSEQ multiplex PCR; TCRdb holds only in-frame clones, not every one. V, J and clone size are those of that table, while D and trimming were read from the DNA. The profile shows around 200,000 clones, roughly nine tenths of them singletons. These data come from a study of blood T cell repertoires in COVID-19. Background on the study: Spain, Italy and the United States supplied samples that represented acute and convalescent COVID-19. PBMCs, B-cell-depleted T cells, or T cells provided the cDNA or gDNA that made up the material.

With V trimmed by 1 base and J by 4 bases, 6 bases remained unmatched. CDR3 length: 15 residues. Germline-derived CDR1 and CDR2 are SQVTM and ANQGSEA. The chain uses TRBV29-1 and TRBJ2-7, with 11 positions matching TRBD2. The material sequenced was peripheral blood. The sequence was collected from a man between 65 and 79 years old with acute or convalescent COVID-19. CDR3 coding DNA: TGCAGCGTTGAAGGACTAGCGGGATATAATTACGAGCAGTACTTC. Residues: CSVEGLAGYNYEQYF.